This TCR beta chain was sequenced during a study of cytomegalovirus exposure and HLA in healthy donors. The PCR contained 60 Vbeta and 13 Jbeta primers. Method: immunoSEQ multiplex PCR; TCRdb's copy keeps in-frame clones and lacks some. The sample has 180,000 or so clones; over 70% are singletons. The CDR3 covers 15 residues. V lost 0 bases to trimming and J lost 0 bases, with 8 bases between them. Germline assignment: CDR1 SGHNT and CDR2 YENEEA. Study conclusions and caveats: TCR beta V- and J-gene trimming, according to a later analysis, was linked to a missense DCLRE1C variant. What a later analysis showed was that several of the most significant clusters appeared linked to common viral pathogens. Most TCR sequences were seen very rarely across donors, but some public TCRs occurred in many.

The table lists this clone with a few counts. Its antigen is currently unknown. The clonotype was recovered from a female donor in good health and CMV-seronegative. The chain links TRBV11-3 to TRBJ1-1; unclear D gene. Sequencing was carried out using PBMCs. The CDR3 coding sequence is TGTGCCAGCAGCTTAGATGGTAGAATGAACACTGAAGCTTTCTTT. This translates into CASSLDGRMNTEAFF.